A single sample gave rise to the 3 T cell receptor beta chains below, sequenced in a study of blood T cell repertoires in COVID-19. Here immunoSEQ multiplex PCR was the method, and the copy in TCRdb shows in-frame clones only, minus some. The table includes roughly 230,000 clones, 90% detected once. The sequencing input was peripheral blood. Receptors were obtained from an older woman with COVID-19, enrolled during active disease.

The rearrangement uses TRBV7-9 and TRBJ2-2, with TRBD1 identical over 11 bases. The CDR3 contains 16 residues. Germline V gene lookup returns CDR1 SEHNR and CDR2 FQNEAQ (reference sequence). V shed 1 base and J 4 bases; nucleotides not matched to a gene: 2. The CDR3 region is CASSLGTGGATGELFF. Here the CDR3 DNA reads TGTGCCAGCAGCTTAGGGACAGGGGGCGCCACCGGGGAGCTGTTTTTT.

Here the CDR3 DNA reads TGCGCCAGCAGCCAAGGGGGACAGGGGTACACCGGGGAGCTGTTTTTT. The encoded protein is CASSQGGQGYTGELFF. V and J are TRBV4-3 and TRBJ2-2, with 10 bases identical to TRBD1. The CDR3 totals 16 residues. V lost 1 base to trimming and J lost 3 bases; unmatched junction nucleotides: 2. CDR1 LGHNA and CDR2 YSLEER come from the germline V gene.

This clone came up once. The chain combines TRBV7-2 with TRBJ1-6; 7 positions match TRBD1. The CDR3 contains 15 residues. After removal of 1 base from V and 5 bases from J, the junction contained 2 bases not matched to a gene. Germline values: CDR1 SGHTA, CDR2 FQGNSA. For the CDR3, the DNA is TGTGCCAGCAGCTTAGAGGGGGCCGATAATTCACCCCTCCACTTT. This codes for CASSLEGADNSPLHF.